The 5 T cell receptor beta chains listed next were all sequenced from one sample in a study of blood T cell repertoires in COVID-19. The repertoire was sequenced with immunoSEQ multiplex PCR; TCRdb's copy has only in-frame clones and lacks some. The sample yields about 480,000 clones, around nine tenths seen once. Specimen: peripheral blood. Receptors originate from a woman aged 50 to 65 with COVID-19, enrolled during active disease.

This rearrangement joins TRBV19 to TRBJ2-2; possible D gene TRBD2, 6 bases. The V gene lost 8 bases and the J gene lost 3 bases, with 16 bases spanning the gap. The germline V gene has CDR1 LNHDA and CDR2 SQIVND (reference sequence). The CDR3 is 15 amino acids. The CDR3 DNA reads TGTGCCAGTGGGTTACGCGCGGGGTACACCGGGGAGCTGTTTTTT. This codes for CASGLRAGYTGELFF. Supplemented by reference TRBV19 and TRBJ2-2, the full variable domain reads DGGITQSPKYLFRKEGQNVTLSCEQNLNHDAMYWYRQDPGQGLRLIYYSQIVNDFQKGDIAEGYSVSREKKESFPLTVTSAQKNPTAFYLCASGLRAGYTGELFFGEGSRLTVL.

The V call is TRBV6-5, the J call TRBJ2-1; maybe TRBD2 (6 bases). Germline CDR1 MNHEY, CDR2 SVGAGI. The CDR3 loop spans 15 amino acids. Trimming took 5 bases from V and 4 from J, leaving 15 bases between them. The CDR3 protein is CASSPLSGAYNEQFF. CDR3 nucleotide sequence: TGTGCCAGCAGTCCCCTTAGCGGCGCTTACAATGAGCAGTTCTTC.

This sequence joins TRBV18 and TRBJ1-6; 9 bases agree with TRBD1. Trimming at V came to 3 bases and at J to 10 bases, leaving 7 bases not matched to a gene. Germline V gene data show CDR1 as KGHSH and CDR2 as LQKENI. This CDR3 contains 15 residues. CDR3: CASSPPGTGISPLHF. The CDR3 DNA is TGTGCCAGCTCACCCCCCGGGACAGGGATATCACCCCTCCACTTT.

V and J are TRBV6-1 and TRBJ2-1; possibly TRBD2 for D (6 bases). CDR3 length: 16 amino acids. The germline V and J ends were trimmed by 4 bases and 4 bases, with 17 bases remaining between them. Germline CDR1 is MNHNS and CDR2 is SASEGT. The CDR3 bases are TGTGCCAGCAGTGCGCGACTAGTGAGGGCTTACAATGAGCAGTTCTTC. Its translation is CASSARLVRAYNEQFF.

The DNA for the CDR3 is TGCGCCAGCAGTGACAGCGGGACGACGGATACGCAGTATTTT. It specifies CASSDSGTTDTQYF. The chain has TRBV10-1 and TRBJ2-3; TRBD2 matches 7 bases. Looked up from germline, CDR1 is WNHNN and CDR2 is SYGVQD (reference sequence). The CDR3 is 14 amino acids. Unmatched junction bases numbered 6, after V lost 3 bases and J lost 6 bases.